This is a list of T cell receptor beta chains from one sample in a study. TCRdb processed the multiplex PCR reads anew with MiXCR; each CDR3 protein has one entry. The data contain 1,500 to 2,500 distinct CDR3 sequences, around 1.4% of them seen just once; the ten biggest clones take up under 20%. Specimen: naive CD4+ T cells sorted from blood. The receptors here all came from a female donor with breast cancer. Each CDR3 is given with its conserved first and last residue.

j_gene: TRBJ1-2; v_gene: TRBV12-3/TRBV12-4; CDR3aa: CASSLQEFGYTF
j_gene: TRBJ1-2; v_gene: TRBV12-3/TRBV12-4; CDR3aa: CASSLTSNYGYTF
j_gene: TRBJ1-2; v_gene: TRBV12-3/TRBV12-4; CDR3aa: CASSPKTDNYGYTF
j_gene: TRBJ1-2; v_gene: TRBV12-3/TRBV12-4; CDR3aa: CASSLATGANYGYTF
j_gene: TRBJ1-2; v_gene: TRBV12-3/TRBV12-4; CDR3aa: CASSPIGRDGYGYTF
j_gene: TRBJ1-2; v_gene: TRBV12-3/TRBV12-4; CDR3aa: CASSYDRIYGYTF
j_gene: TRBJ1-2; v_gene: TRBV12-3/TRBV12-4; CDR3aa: CASSRVPRGTGNYGYTF
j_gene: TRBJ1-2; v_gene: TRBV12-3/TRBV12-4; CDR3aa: CASGIYGYTF
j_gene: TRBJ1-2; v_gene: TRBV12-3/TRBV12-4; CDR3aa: CASSYRTVYGYTF
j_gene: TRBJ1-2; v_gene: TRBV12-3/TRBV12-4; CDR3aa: CASSSYYGYTF